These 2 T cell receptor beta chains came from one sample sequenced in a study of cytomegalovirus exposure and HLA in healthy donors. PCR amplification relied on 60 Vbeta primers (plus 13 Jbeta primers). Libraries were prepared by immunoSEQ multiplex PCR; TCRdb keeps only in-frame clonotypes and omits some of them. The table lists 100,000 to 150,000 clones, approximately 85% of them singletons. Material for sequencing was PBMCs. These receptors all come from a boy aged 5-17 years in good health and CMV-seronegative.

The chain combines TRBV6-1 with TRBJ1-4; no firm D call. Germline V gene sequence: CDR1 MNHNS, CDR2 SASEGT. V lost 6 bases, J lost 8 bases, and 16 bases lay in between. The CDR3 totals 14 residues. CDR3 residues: CASRTQALGEKLFF. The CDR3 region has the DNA TGTGCCAGCAGAACGCAGGCACTGGGCGAAAAACTGTTTTTT.

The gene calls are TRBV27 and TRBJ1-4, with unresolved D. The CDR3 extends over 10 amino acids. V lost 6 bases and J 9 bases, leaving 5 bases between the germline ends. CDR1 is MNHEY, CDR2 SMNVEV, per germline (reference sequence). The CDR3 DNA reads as TGTGCCAGCAGGGGCCAAAAACTGTTTTTT. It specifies CASRGQKLFF.